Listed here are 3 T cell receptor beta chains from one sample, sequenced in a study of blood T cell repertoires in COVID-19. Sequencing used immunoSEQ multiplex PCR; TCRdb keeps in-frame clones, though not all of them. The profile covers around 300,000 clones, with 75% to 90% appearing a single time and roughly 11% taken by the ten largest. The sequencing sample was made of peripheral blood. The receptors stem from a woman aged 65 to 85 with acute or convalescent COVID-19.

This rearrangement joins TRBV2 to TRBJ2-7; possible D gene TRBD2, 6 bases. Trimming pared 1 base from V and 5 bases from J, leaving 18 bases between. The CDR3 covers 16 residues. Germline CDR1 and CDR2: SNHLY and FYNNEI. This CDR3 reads CASSEVGTGSLHEQYF. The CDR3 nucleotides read TGTGCCAGCAGTGAAGTAGGCACCGGGAGCCTCCACGAGCAGTACTTC.

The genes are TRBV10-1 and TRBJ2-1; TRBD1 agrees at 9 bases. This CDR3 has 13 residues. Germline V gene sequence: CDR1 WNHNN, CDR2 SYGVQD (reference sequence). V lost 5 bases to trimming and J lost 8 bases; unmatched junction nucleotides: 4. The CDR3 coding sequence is TGCGCCAGCAGTCCGGGACAGGGTGATGAGCAGTTCTTC. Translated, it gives CASSPGQGDEQFF.

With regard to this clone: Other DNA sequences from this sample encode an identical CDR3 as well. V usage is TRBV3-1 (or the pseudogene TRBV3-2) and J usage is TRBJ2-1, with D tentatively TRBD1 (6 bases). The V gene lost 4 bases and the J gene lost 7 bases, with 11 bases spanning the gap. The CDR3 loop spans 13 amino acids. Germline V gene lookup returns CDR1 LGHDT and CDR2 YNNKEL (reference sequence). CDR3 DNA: TGTGCCAGCAGCCGGAGAGGGGGAAATGAGCAGTTCTTC. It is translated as CASSRRGGNEQFF.